Only a few counts were recorded for the clone carrying this T cell receptor (beta chain). The sample originates from a study of tumor and adjacent non-tumor tissue in lung cancer. The CDR3 spans 14 residues. Germline values: CDR1 MNHEY, CDR2 SVGAGI. The library came from three nested PCR rounds adapted from ARM-PCR protocols. TCRdb re-called the multiplex PCR reads with MiXCR, one entry per CDR3 protein. The sample has about 86,000 distinct CDR3 sequences, about 77% seen once. The template was RNA from unsorted bulk tissue. The normal lung tissue was taken more than 3 cm from the tumor edge. Chemotherapy-naive patients with new lung cancer underwent thoracic surgery in China, August–late 2014.

The source material was distant non-tumor lung tissue. The J gene is TRBJ1-4, the V gene TRBV6-5; 10 bases fit TRBD1. This sequence was found in a woman aged 45 to 65 with non-small cell lung cancer. The CDR3 coding sequence is TGTGCTAGTAGATCCGGGGACAGGGGAAAAAAACTGTTTTTT. It codes for CASRSGDRGKKLFF.